The clone carrying this T cell receptor (beta chain) has a count of ten or more. Its specificity is unknown. This record belongs to a study of T cell clonality in common variable immunodeficiency. Overall study findings and caveats: In common variable immunodeficiency, TCR beta chains reportedly carried fewer deletions and N-nucleotide insertions.

Profiling relied on immunoSEQ multiplex PCR, and the TCRdb table lists in-frame clones only, not all of them. The sample is made up of tens of thousands of clones, none counted only once. This sequence was found in a person aged 18-70 years in good health. The sample was peripheral blood mononuclear cells.

The sequenced part of the CDR3 DNA is TGTGCCAGCACCCTAGACAGGGTGGGAAATTCACCC. This codes for CASTLDRVGNSP. The whole CDR3 reads CASTLDRVGNSPLHF. The chain couples TRBV12-3 or TRBV12-4 to TRBJ1-6; TRBD1 agrees at 7 bases. The CDR3 extends 3 residues past the end of the read, so its final part is completed from the germline J gene. V trimming: 7 bases; J trimming: 7 bases; junction bases outside the gene matches: 10. This CDR3 region has 15 residues.